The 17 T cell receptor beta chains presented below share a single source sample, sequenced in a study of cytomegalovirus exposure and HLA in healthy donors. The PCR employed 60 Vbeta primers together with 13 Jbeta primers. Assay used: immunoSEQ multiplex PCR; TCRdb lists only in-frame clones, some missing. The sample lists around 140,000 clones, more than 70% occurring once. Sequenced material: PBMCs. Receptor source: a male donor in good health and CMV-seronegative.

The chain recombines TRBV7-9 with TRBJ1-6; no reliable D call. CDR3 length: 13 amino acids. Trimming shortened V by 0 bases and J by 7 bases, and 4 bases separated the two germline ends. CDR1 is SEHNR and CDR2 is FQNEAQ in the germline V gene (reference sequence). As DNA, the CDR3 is TGTGCCAGCAGCTTAGCCGGGAATTCACCCCTCCACTTT. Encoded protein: CASSLAGNSPLHF.

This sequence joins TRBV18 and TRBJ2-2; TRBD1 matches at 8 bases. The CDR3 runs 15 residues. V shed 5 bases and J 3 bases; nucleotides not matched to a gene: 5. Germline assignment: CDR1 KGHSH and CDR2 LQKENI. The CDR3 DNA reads TGTGCCAGCTCAACCGGACAGGGTGACACCGGGGAGCTGTTTTTT. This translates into CASSTGQGDTGELFF.

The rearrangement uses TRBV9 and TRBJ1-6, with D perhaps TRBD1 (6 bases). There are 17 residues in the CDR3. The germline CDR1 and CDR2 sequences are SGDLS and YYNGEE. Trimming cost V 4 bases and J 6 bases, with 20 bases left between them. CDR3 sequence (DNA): TGTGCCAGCAGCCCTCGACCTCTCCAGGGGACTAATTCACCCCTCCACTTT. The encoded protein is CASSPRPLQGTNSPLHF.

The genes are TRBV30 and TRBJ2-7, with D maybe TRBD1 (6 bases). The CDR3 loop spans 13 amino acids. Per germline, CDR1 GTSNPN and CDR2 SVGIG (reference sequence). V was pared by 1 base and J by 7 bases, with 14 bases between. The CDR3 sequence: CAWSGGQSGEQYF. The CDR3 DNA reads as TGTGCCTGGAGTGGAGGACAGTCGGGGGAGCAGTACTTC.

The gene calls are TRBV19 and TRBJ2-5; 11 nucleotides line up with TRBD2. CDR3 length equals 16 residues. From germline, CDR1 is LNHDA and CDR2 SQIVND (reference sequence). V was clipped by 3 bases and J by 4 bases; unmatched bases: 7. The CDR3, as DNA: TGTGCCAGTAGTATTACTAGCGGGGGAATGAGAGAGACCCAGTACTTC. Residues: CASSITSGGMRETQYF.

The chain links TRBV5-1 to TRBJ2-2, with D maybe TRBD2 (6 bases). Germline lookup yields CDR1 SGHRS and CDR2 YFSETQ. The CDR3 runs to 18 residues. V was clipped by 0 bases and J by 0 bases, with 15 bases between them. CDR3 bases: TGCGCCAGCAGCTTGGTATGGGCGGGGACGGCGAACACCGGGGAGCTGTTTTTT. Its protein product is CASSLVWAGTANTGELFF.

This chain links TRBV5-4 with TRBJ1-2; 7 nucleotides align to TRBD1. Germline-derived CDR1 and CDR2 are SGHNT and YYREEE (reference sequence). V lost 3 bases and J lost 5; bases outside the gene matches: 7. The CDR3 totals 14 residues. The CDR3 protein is CASSSGDSVYGYTF. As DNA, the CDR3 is TGTGCCAGCAGCTCCGGGGACAGTGTGTATGGCTACACCTTC.

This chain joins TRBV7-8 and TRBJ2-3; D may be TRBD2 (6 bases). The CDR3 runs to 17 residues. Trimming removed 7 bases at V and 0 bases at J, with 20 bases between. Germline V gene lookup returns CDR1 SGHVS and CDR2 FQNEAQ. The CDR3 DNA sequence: TGTGCCAGCACCCGCCGGGAGCCCTTCTCTAGCACAGATACGCAGTATTTT. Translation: CASTRREPFSSTDTQYF.

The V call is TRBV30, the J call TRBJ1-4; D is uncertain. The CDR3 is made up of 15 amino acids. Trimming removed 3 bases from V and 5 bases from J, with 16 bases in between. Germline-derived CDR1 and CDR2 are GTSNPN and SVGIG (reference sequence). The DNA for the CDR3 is TGTGCCTGGAGCTTGCGCCTGATCTTAAATGAAAAACTGTTTTTT. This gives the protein CAWSLRLILNEKLFF.

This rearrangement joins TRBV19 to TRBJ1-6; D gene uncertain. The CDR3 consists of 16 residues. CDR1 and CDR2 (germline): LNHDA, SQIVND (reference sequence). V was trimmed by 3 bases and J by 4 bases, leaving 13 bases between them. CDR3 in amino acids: CASSIRPGKYNSPLHF. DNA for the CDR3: TGTGCCAGTAGTATTCGGCCAGGCAAATATAATTCACCCCTCCACTTT.

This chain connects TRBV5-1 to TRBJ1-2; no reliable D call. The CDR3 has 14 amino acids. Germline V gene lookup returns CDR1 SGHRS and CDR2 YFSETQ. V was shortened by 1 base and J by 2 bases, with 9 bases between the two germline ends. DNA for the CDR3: TGCGCCAGCAGCTTGAGTTCCGGGAACTATGGCTACACCTTC. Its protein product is CASSLSSGNYGYTF.

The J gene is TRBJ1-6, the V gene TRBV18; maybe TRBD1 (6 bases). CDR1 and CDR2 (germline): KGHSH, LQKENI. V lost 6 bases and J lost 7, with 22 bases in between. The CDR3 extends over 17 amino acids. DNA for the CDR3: TGTGCCAGCTCCCTGATGGCAGGGAGGGGGTCGAATTCACCCCTCCACTTT. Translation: CASSLMAGRGSNSPLHF. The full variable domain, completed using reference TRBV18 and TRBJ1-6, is NAGVMQNPRHLVRRRGQEARLRCSPMKGHSHVYWYRQLPEEGLKFMVYLQKENIIDESGMPKERFSAEFPKEGPSILRIQQVVRGDSAAYFCASSLMAGRGSNSPLHFGNGTRLTVT.

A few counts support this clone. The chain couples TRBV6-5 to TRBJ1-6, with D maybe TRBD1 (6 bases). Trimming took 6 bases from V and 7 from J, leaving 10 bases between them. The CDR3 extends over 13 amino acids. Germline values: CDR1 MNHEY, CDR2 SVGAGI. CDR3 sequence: CASRRDKNSPLHF. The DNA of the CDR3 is TGTGCCAGCAGACGGGACAAAAATTCACCCCTCCACTTT.

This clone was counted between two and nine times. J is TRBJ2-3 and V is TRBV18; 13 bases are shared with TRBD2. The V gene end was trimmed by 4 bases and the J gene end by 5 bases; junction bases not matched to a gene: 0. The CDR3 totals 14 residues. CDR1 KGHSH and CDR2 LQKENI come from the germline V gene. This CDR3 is CASSRLAGGDTQYF. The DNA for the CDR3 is TGTGCCAGCTCACGACTAGCGGGGGGAGATACGCAGTATTTT. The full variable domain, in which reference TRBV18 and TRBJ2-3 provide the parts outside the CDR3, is NAGVMQNPRHLVRRRGQEARLRCSPMKGHSHVYWYRQLPEEGLKFMVYLQKENIIDESGMPKERFSAEFPKEGPSILRIQQVVRGDSAAYFCASSRLAGGDTQYFGPGTRLTVL.

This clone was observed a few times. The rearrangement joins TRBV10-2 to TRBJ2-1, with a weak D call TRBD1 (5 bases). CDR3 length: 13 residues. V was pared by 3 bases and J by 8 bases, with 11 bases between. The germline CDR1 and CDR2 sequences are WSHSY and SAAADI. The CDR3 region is CASSDPGMHEQFF. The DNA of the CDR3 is TGCGCCAGCAGTGACCCAGGGATGCATGAGCAGTTCTTC.

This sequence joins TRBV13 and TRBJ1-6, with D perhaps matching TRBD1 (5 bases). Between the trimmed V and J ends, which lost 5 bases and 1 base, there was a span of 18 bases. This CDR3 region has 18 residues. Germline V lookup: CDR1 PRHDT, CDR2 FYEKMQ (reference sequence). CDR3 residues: CASSTSMGGWSYNSPLHF. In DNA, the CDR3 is TGTGCCAGCAGCACCTCGATGGGGGGTTGGTCCTATAATTCACCCCTCCACTTT.

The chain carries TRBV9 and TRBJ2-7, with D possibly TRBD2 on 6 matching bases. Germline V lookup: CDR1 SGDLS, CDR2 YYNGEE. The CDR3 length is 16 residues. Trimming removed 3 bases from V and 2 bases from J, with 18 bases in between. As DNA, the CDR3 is TGTGCCAGCAGCGAGGGACCTGGCGGGGTGACCTACGAGCAGTACTTC. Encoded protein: CASSEGPGGVTYEQYF.